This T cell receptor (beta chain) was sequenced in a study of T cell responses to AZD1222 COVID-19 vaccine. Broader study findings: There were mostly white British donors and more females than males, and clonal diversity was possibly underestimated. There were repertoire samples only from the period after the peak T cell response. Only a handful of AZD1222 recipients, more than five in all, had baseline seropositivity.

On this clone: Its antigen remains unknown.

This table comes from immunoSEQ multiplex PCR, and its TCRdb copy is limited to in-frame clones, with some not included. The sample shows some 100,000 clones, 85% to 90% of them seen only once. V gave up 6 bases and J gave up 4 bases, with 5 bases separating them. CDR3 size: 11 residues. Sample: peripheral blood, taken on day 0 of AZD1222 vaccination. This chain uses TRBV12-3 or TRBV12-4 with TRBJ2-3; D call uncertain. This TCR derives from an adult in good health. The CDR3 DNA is TGTGCCAGCAGCCCTGCAGATACGCAGTATTTT. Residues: CASSPADTQYF.